This T cell receptor beta chain was retrieved from a study of T cell changes during pregnancy in multiple sclerosis. Germline values: CDR1 WNHNN, CDR2 SYGVQD (reference sequence). Trimming cost V 5 bases and J 5 bases; bases outside gene matches: 11. The CDR3 has 18 amino acids. Using immunoSEQ multiplex PCR, the repertoire was profiled, and TCRdb retains in-frame clones only, with some absent. The sample records fewer than 90,000 clones, about 93% being singletons. The specimen was peripheral blood, collected after pregnancy. The gene calls are TRBV10-1 and TRBJ2-5, with 16 bases identical to TRBD2. This sequence was found in a female donor in good health, enrolled as a control in a pregnancy study. The CDR3 region has the DNA TGCGCCAGCAGTCGCCCGGGACTAGCGGGAGGGAGGTGGGAGACCCAGTACTTC. Translated, it gives CASSRPGLAGGRWETQYF.